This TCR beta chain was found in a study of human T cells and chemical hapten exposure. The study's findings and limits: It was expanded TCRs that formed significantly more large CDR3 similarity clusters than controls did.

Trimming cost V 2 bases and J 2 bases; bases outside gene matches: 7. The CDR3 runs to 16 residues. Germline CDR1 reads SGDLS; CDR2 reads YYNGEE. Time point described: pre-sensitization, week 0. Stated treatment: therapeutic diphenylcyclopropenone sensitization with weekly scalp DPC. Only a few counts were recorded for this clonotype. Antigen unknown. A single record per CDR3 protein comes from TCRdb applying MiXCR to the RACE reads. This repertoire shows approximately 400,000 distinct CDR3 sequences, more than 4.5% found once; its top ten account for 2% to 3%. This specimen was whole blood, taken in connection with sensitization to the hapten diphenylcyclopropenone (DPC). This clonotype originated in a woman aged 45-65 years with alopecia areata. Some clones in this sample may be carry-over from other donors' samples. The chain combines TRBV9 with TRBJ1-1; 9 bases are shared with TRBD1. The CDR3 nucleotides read TGTGCCAGCAGCGTGGGAAGACAGGGGGGTAACACTGAAGCTTTCTTT. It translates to CASSVGRQGGNTEAFF. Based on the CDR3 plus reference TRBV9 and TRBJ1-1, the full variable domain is DSGVTQTPKHLITATGQRVTLRCSPRSGDLSVYWYQQSLDQGLQFLIQYYNGEERAKGNILERFSAQQFPDLHSELNLSSLELGDSALYFCASSVGRQGGNTEAFFGQGTRLTVV.